These 4 T cell receptor beta chains were all obtained from the same sample, sequenced in a study of T cell clonotyping in hematopoietic cell transplantation. Time point specified: recipient sample about 28 days before transplant, after cytoreduction. Generated by immunoSEQ multiplex PCR, the TCRdb table keeps only in-frame clones and is missing some. The table shows tens of thousands of clones, with 90% to 96% occurring only once. Specimen: peripheral blood mononuclear cells, collected before stem cell transplant. The receptor source for this set is a woman between 50 and 59 years old with acute myeloid leukemia. Some clones in this sample may be carry-over from other donors' samples.

This chain joins TRBV19 and TRBJ2-3; tentatively, D is TRBD1 (6 bases). V lost 5 bases, J lost 0 bases, and 12 bases lay in between. The CDR3 has 15 amino acids. Germline-derived CDR1 and CDR2 are LNHDA and SQIVND (reference sequence). CDR3 nucleotide sequence: TGTGCCAGTAGTTATCAGGGGCCCAGCACAGATACGCAGTATTTT. Translating gives CASSYQGPSTDTQYF.

The gene calls are TRBV6-1 and TRBJ1-2, with TRBD1 as a possible D gene (6 bases). The CDR3 totals 13 residues. CDR1 MNHNS and CDR2 SASEGT come from the germline V gene. Trimming removed 6 bases from V and 7 bases from J, with 15 bases in between. The CDR3 loop is CASSPRDILGYTF. The CDR3 nucleotides read TGTGCCAGCAGCCCCCGGGACATACTTGGCTACACCTTC.

This clone was recorded once. This rearrangement joins TRBV2 to TRBJ1-5, with D possibly TRBD1 on 5 matching bases. CDR1 is SNHLY, CDR2 FYNNEI, per germline. This CDR3 region has 15 residues. The germline V and J ends were trimmed by 3 bases and 1 base, with 10 bases remaining between them. This CDR3 is CASSEAGLSNQPQHF. As DNA, the CDR3 is TGTGCCAGCAGTGAGGCAGGGTTGAGCAATCAGCCCCAGCATTTT.

The genes are TRBV2 and TRBJ1-1; D call uncertain. Trimming took 6 bases from V and 10 from J, leaving 18 bases between them. In germline, CDR1 is SNHLY, CDR2 FYNNEI. The CDR3 extends over 13 amino acids. The CDR3 reads CASRMGPRLRAFF. Written as DNA, the CDR3 is TGTGCCAGCAGGATGGGCCCCCGGCTGAGAGCTTTCTTT.